This T cell receptor beta chain originates from a study of T cells expressing NK-cell markers. Overall study context: Obtained from sorted CD3+CD56+NKG2C+, CD3+CD56+NKG2C- and CD3+CD56-NKG2C+ T cells were the TCR beta repertoires. Just one sequenced donor of eight was HCMV-seronegative, while seven were seropositive.

UMI-tagged 5'RACE template switching yielded the TCR beta cDNA. From the 5' RACE reads, TCRdb lists one entry per CDR3 protein and no DNA. This sample's table reports 550,000 to 600,000 distinct CDR3 sequences. Sequencing was carried out using blood T cells: a sorted CD56 or NKG2C T cell subset, CD4+ or CD8+ T cells, or bulk PBMC T cells (not recorded which). The clonotype comes from a man aged 18 to 35 in good health.

CDR3 protein: CASSHLGNNYGYTF. The rearrangement links TRBV14 to TRBJ1-2. The CDR3 covers 14 residues. Germline CDR1 reads SGHDN; CDR2 reads FVKESK.